These T cell receptor beta chains were read from a single sample in a study of STAT5B mutations in CD4+ large granular lymphocyte leukemia. Repertoires were generated with immunoSEQ multiplex PCR, while TCRdb's copy carries only in-frame clones and drops some. The sample records just under 35,000 clones, 65% to 70% being singletons. The sample comprised CD4+ T cells from blood buffy coats. The receptors stem from a human donor in good health. Each CDR3 is given with its conserved first and last residue.

j_gene | v_gene | CDR3aa
TRBJ1-2 | TRBV6-6 | CASSYDRDWGDCGYTF
TRBJ2-7 | TRBV11-2 | CASRGVSYEQYF
TRBJ2-1 | TRBV18 | CASSPEASGGAREQFF
TRBJ1-4 | TRBV6-1 | CATTDSSATNEKLFF
TRBJ1-5 | TRBV2 | CASSGGRDRGVWGQPQHF
TRBJ2-7 | TRBV2 | CASSEAIVGEQYF
TRBJ2-1 | TRBV29-1 | CSGGDNEQFF
TRBJ1-1 | TRBV7-9 | CASSKIQVNTEAFF
. | TRBV28 | CASNTGTYEQYF
TRBJ1-6 | TRBV6-6 | CASSSSTVSNSPLHF
TRBJ1-5 | TRBV19 | CASRWGGTADSNQPQHF
TRBJ1-2 | TRBV2 | CARTPIQFPYGYTF
TRBJ2-3 | TRBV7-9 | CASSLASTDTQYF
TRBJ1-3 | TRBV12-5 | CASGLVGHTIYF
TRBJ2-1 | TRBV19 | CASSIRLNEQFF
TRBJ2-3 | TRBV9 | CASSTRTGTDTQYF
TRBJ2-7 | TRBV7-2 | CASSLGGGTYEQYF
TRBJ2-2 | TRBV12-5 | CASGLVMGDHGELFF
TRBJ2-5 | TRBV7-9 | CASSPMVAGGQETQYF
TRBJ2-3 | TRBV7-8 | CASSPQASGVTDTQYF
TRBJ1-1 | TRBV11-3 | CASSPDGRDRGWAFF
TRBJ1-1 | TRBV18 | CASSLAGGVNTEAFF
TRBJ1-2 | TRBV7-2 | CASSPPQRLYGYTF
TRBJ1-2 | TRBV5-4 | CASSLANGGGYGYTF
TRBJ1-1 | TRBV19 | CASSRNAGSTEAFF
TRBJ2-4 | TRBV2 | CASSEASGGRLPKNIQYF
TRBJ2-1 | TRBV5-1 | CASSYGGAVTMMQFF
TRBJ1-1 | TRBV2 | CASSEPSYRGNTEAFF
TRBJ1-6 | TRBV7-9 | CASSLAVTDNSPLHF
TRBJ1-3 | TRBV5-6 | CASSPAVGSGNTIYF
TRBJ2-2 | TRBV6-6 | CASSYGQGLTGELFF
TRBJ2-5 | TRBV18 | CASSPGLMETQYF
TRBJ1-4 | TRBV19 | CASSLRHPGQINEKLFF
TRBJ2-6 | TRBV19 | CASTDRPSGANVLTF
TRBJ2-2 | TRBV5-1 | CASSLVPGLTTGELFF
TRBJ2-3 | TRBV5-1 | CASSLAVSGGTTDTQYF
TRBJ2-7 | TRBV5-4 | CASSKTGSSYEQYF
TRBJ2-7 | TRBV5-1 | CASSLGPDRPYEQYF
TRBJ1-4 | TRBV9 | CASSDGQGDEKLFF
TRBJ1-1 | TRBV29-1 | CSVDGNTEAFF
TRBJ2-3 | TRBV7-3 | CASSPGGGWTDTQYF
TRBJ1-1 | TRBV7-9 | CASSLAAAKNTEAFF
TRBJ2-2 | TRBV6-4 | CASSENPGVTGELFF
TRBJ1-6 | TRBV18 | CASSQRGSGTILNNSPLHF
TRBJ2-7 | TRBV10-3 | CAISDQGAQYEQYF
TRBJ1-2 | TRBV27 | CASRPAASGGGYTF
TRBJ1-3 | TRBV7-8 | CASRPDRASGNTIYF
TRBJ1-1 | TRBV5-4 | CASSLVGDLNTEAFF
TRBJ2-5 | TRBV5-1 | CASSSTGAALGETQYF
TRBJ1-5 | TRBV9 | CASSVAPGRDQPQHF
TRBJ1-3 | TRBV7-2 | CASRIGTGFGNTIYF
TRBJ2-1 | TRBV7-6 | CASSLDPAGEQFF
TRBJ1-4 | TRBV9 | CASSSREQGGKLFF
TRBJ2-7 | TRBV2 | CASSGGGYEQYF
TRBJ1-1 | TRBV6-5 | CASSRVEGGEAFF
TRBJ2-7 | TRBV27 | CASSLSYQGTYEQYF
TRBJ2-1 | TRBV7-2 | CASNSGGGRANEQFF